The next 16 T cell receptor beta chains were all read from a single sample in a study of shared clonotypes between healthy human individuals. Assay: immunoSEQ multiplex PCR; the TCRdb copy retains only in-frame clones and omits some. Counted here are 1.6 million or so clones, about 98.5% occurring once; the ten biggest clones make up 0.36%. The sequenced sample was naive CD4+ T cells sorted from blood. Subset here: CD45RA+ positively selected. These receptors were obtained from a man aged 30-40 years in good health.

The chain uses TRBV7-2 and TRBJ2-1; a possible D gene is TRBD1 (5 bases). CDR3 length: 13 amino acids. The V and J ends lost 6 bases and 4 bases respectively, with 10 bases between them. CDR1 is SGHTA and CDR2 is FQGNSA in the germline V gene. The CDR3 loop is CASRRDSYNEQFF. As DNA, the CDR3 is TGTGCCAGCAGACGCGACAGTTACAATGAGCAGTTCTTC.

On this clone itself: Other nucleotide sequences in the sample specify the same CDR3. The CDR3 reads CASSPDTDTQYF. For the CDR3, the DNA is TGTGCCAGCAGTCCTGACACAGATACGCAGTATTTT. The rearrangement links TRBV7-9 to TRBJ2-3; D unclear. The germline CDR1 and CDR2 sequences are SEHNR and FQNEAQ (reference sequence). V was pared by 6 bases and J by 2 bases, with 6 bases between. The CDR3 totals 12 residues.

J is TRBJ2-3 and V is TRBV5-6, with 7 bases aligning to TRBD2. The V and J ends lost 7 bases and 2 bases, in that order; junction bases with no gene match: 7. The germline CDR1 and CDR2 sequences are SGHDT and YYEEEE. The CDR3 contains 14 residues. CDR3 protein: CASVASGNTDTQYF. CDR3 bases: TGTGCCAGCGTGGCTAGCGGAAACACAGATACGCAGTATTTT.

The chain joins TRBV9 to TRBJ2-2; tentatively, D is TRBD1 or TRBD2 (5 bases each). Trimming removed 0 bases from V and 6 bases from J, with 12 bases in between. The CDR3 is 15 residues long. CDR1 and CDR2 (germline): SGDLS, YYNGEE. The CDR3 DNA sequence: TGTGCCAGCAGCGTAGTCTCGGGACCCCCCGGGGAGCTGTTTTTT. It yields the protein CASSVVSGPPGELFF. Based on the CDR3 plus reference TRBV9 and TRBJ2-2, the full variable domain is DSGVTQTPKHLITATGQRVTLRCSPRSGDLSVYWYQQSLDQGLQFLIQYYNGEERAKGNILERFSAQQFPDLHSELNLSSLELGDSALYFCASSVVSGPPGELFFGEGSRLTVL.

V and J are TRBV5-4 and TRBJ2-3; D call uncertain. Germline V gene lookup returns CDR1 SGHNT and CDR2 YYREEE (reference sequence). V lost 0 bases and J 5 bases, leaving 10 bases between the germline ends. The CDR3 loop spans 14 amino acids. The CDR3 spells CASSLGDWIDTQYF. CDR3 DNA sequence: TGTGCCAGCAGCTTGGGAGACTGGATAGATACGCAGTATTTT.

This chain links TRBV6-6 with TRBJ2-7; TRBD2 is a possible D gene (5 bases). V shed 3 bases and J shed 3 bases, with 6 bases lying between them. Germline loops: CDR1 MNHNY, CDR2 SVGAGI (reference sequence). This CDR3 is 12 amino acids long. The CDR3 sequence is CASSYTSYEQYF. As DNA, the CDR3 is TGTGCCAGCAGTTATACTAGCTACGAGCAGTACTTC.

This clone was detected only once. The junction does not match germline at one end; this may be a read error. The CDR3 is CASRSGGSDEQYF. For the CDR3, the DNA is TGTGCCAGCAGGTCAGGGGGCTCCGACGAGCAGTACTTC. The chain combines TRBV28 with TRBJ2-7; 8 bases map to TRBD1. This CDR3 comprises 13 residues. Germline-derived CDR1 and CDR2 are MDHEN and SYDVKM.

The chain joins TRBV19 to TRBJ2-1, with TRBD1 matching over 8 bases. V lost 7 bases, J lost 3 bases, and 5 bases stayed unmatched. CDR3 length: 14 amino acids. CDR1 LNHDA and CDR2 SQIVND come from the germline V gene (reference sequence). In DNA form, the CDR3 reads TGTGCCAGTAAGGGACAGGCAATCTACAATGAGCAGTTCTTC. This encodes CASKGQAIYNEQFF.

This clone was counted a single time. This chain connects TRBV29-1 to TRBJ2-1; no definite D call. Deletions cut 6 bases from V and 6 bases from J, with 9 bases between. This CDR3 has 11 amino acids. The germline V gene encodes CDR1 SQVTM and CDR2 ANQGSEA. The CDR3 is CSVLMVNEQFF. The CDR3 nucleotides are TGCAGCGTCCTGATGGTCAATGAGCAGTTCTTC.

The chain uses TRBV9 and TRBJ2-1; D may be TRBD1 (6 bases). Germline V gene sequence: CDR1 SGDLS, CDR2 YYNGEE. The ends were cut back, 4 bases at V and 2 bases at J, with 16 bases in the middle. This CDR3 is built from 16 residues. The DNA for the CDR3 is TGTGCCAGCAGCCCCACAGCAGGGGTCACCTACAATGAGCAGTTCTTC. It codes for CASSPTAGVTYNEQFF.

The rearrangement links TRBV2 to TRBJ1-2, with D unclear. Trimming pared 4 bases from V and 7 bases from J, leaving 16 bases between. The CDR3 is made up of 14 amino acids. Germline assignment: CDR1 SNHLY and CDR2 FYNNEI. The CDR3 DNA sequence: TGTGCCAGCAGTGTTGGCAGGCTGATGGGTGGCTACACCTTC. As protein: CASSVGRLMGGYTF.

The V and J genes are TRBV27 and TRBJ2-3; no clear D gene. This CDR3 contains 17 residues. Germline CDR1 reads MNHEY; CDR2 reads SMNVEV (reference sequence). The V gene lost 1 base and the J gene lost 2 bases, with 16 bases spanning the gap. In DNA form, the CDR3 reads TGTGCCAGCAGTTTATTTGGGCTTGGGGTTAACACAGATACGCAGTATTTT. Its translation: CASSLFGLGVNTDTQYF.

The DNA of the CDR3 is TGTGCCAGCAGTGATCCCGGGGGGCAGTCTAATGAAAAACTGTTTTTT. This translates into CASSDPGGQSNEKLFF. This chain joins TRBV25-1 and TRBJ1-4; D is possibly TRBD1 (6 bases). This CDR3 region has 16 residues. CDR1 and CDR2 (germline): MGHDK, SYGVNS. V dropped 3 bases and J dropped 3 bases, with 14 bases sitting between them.

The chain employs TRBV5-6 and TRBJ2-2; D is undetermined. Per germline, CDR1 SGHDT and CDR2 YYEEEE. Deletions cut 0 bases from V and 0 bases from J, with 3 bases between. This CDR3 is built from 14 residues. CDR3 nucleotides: TGTGCCAGCAGCTTGGTTCCGAACACCGGGGAGCTGTTTTTT. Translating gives CASSLVPNTGELFF.

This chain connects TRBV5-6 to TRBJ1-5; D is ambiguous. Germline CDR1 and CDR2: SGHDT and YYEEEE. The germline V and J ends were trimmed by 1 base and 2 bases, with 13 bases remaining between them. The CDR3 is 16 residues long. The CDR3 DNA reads TGTGCCAGCAGCTTGCACGAGGCCCGAGGCAATCAGCCCCAGCATTTT. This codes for CASSLHEARGNQPQHF.

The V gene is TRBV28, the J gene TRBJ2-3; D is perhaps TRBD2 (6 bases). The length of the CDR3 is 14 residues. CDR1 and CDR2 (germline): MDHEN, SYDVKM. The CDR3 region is CAIQLPGDIDTQYF. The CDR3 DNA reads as TGTGCTATCCAGCTACCGGGAGACATAGATACGCAGTATTTT.